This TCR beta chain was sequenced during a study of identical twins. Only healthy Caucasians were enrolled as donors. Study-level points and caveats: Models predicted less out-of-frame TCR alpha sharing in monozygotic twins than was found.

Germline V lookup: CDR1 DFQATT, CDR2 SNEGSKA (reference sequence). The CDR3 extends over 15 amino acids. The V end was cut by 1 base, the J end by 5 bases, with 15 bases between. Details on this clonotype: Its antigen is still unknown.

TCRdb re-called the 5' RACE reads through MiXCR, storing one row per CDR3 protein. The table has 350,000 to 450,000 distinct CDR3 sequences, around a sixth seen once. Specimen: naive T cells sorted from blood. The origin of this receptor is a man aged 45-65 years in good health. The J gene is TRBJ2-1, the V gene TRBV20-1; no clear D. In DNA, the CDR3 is TGCAGTGCTAGAGGCTACAACGGCCGAGACAATGAGCAGTTCTTC. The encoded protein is CSARGYNGRDNEQFF.